This paragraph covers one T cell receptor (beta chain) sequence. This entry is derived from a study of blood T cells in healthy people across ages. The CDR3 has 14 residues. J was trimmed by 3 bases and V by 11 bases; bases with no gene match: 9. Germline CDR1 reads SGHTA; CDR2 reads FQGNSA. Next came a second PCR, run for roughly 6 to 11 cycles, which used a sample-barcoded 5' primer along with a J-beta primer mix. TCRdb passed the 5' RACE reads through MiXCR, listing each CDR3 protein once. The table lists approximately 850,000 distinct CDR3 sequences, nearly 60% of them singletons, with 22% in the top ten.

V is TRBV7-2 and J is TRBJ2-3, with 9 bases matching TRBD2. Sequencing was carried out using blood. The receptor's source is a man aged 25 to 40 in good health. The CDR3 is CASTETSGTDTQYF. The CDR3 DNA reads as TGTGCCTCCACGGAGACTAGCGGAACAGATACGCAGTATTTT.